This entry describes one TCR beta chain. This clonotype was observed at least ten times. No cognate antigen has been identified for it. No qualities accompany the bases; no much larger clone lies one base away. What the time point label conveys for this sample: newly diagnosed GD, antithyroid drugs for less than 3 months. For both TCR sequencing and RNA sequencing, RNA was extracted from PBMCs in TRIzol. The diagnosis of Graves' disease was made according to American Thyroid Association guidelines. Patients were recruited from an endocrinology department in Xi'an, China. Each patient gave approximately 8.8 milliliters of peripheral blood, collected in an EDTA anticoagulant tube. Ficoll Paque Plus density gradient separation was used to isolate PBMCs, and no additional T cell sorting was done. An Agilent 2100 Bioanalyzer and agarose gel were used to assess RNA quality, and a NanoDrop 2000 was used to measure RNA concentration.

The CDR3 spans 13 residues, from the cysteine through the phenylalanine. The only DNA kept is the CDR3, 39 bases in frame from the first base. Compared with germline, V lacks 6 bases and J lacks 2 bases; bases without a gene match: 4. This specimen belongs to a study of regulatory T cells in long-lasting Graves disease (dated by TCRdb to the early 2020s). Regarding the research as a whole: In the newly diagnosed Graves' disease group, patients had been taking antithyroid drugs for less than 3 months. Peripheral blood TCR sequencing and RNA sequencing compared persistent Graves' disease patients with newly diagnosed Graves' disease patients. The study took place in China and was registered as a clinical trial. A total of roughly 35 samples were covered by TCR sequencing, comprising around 13 persistent and 20 or so newly diagnosed Graves' disease patients.

On the study overall, not on this receptor specifically: More public clonotypes were shared among persistent patients (under 3,000) than among newly diagnosed patients (roughly 1,000). Preferential use of TRBV28, TRBJ1-2 and TRBJ2-5 was observed in persistent disease, whereas TRBV20-1 and TRBJ2-1 were favored in newly diagnosed disease. Peripheral blood alone was examined, since thyroid tissue, which constituted the primary lesion, could not be accessed. Lower TCR Shannon entropy and fewer highly expanded clones were observed in persistent Graves' disease patients than in newly diagnosed patients, which suggested clonal expansion. Only the TCR beta chain was sequenced and analyzed. As a limitation, the authors acknowledged that the small sample size may reduce accuracy.

Libraries came from multiplex PCR. TCRdb names Illumina HiSeq 4000 as the instrument used. iRepertoire HTBI primers and Arm-PCR amplification of CDR3 regions were used to construct TCR beta libraries. Before sequencing, the PCR products underwent gel purification. In the paper's pipeline: Gene usage analysis of CDR3 amino acid clonotypes used the approximately 62 TRBV and about 15 TRBJ segments found across samples. Filtered high-quality paired reads were merged into contigs using COPE and FqMerger. BLAST was used to align contigs to the IMGT TRBV, TRBD and TRBJ reference genes, and CDR3 was defined following IMGT. Any clonotype with a frequency above 0.1% was counted as a highly expanded clone. Repertoire diversity was measured by Shannon entropy, and V-J evenness by the Gini coefficient. A clonotype found in more than one individual was treated as public. TCRdb reprocessing: public reads trimmed at Q25 with fastp, clones called with MiXCR, in-frame beta chains kept. Identical CDR3 protein sequences are pooled into one entry, listed with their most common genes and DNA. These V and J calls originate from TCRdb's pipeline instead of the authors' own analysis. The sample has 550,000 to 600,000 distinct CDR3 sequences on record, 15% to 20% of them singletons. The biggest ten clones account for 12% of the sample.

This same sample was also taken into another study, of T cells in Graves' hyperthyroidism and ophthalmopathy. The second study reports: Graves' hyperthyroidism was defined as stable when no progression to ophthalmopathy occurred over 18 months of follow-up. Hyperthyroidism patients were newly diagnosed, had a disease duration of under 2 months, and were aged 18 to 65 years. The study excluded patients with uncontrolled infections, other autoimmune diseases, pregnancy or lactation. Diagnoses were based on clinical symptoms, serum thyroxine and TRAb, thyroid ultrasound and orbital computed tomography. The first round of RT-PCR for the TCR CDR3 was performed with the HTBI primer set and the Qiagen OneStep RT-PCR kit. Blood samples also contained most of the expanded thyroid clonotypes (frequency above 0.001), which suggests that blood repertoires may reflect thyroid immune responses. In cross-validation, a model built on a 13 V-J signature told ophthalmopathy apart from stable hyperthyroidism with just under 90% sensitivity and roughly 83% specificity, and in testing the same model reached 80%/75%. In validation, the model predicted progression to ophthalmopathy a median of approximately 6.3 months before onset, with roughly 68% sensitivity and more than 72% specificity. A discovery cohort of about a hundred patients, about 40 with Graves' ophthalmopathy and about 58 with stable Graves' hyperthyroidism, was used to find distinguishing TCR V-J signatures. Whether ophthalmopathy could be predicted prospectively was tested in an independent validation cohort made up of fewer than 20 hyperthyroidism patients plus 17 patients who later progressed to ophthalmopathy. The 100 discovery patients were randomly split 7:3 into training and test sets. In roughly six Graves' hyperthyroidism patients, the study also compared T-cell repertoires from thyroid tissue with T-cell repertoires from blood. Following sampling, methimazole starting at 30 mg daily was given to hyperthyroidism patients, and high-dose intravenous methylprednisolone was given to ophthalmopathy patients. The libraries were constructed in a second round of multiplex PCR and then size-selected and purified. Libraries were sequenced paired-end with 100 bp reads on an Illumina HiSeq2000. SOAPnuke was used to process the raw data, removing reads that contained adapters or uncalled bases, had a mean Phred below 15, or lacked an exact match to the constant primer or identifier. High-quality paired reads were merged with COPE v1.2.5, and unique nucleotide sequences were defined as clonotypes. MiTCR v1.1 was used to align clonotypes to the IMGT TRBV, TRBD and TRBJ reference segments. Only V-J combinations with frequency above 0.0001, covering about 99% of repertoires, were analysed. A TCS score was defined as the ratio between F50 (clonal expansion) and ExV (chaos), using BLOSUM62-based TCRdist between CDR3 peptides within each V-J. Welch's t-statistics and random forest reduced 500 to 550 V-J features to 10 to 15, which were used in a naive Bayes classifier (R e1071). No statistical method was used to set the sample size in advance, and investigators knew the group allocation. The paper reports TCR Vbeta CDR3 sequencing of fewer than 150 peripheral blood samples: 40 or so ophthalmopathy, fewer than 80 hyperthyroidism and around 17 progressor patients.

The sample in question was peripheral blood mononuclear cells (PBMCs), obtained at new diagnosis, from a patient treated with antithyroid drugs. The source of this sequence is a man younger than 30 with Graves disease. Donor details come from another sample of the same person, matched by shared clones. The chain uses TRBV12-3 or TRBV12-4 and TRBJ2-7; TRBD1 matches 7 bases in the middle. Read as DNA, the sequence is TGTGCCAGCAGCCAGGGACAGACCTACGAGCAGTACTTC. This yields the protein CASSQGQTYEQYF.